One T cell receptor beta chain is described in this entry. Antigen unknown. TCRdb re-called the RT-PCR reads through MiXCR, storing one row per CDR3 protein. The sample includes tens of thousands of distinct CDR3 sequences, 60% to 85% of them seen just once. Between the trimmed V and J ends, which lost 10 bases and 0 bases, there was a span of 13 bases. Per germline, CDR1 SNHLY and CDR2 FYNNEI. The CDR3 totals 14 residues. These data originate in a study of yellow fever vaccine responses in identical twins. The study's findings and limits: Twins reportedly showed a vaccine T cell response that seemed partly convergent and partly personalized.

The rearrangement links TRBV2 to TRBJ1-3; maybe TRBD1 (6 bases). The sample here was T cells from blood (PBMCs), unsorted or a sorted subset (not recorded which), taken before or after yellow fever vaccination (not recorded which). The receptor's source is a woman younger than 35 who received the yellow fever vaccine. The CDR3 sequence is CATTDRSSGNTIYF. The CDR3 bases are TGTGCCACCACAGACAGGAGCTCTGGAAACACCATATATTTT.